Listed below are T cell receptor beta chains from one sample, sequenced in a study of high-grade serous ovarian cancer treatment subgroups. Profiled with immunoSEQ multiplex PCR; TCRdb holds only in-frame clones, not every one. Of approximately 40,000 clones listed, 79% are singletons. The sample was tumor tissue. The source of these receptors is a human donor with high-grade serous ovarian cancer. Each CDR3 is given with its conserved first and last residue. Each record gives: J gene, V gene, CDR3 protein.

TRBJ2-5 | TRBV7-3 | CASSLLAGGRETQYF
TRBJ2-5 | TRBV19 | CASSIDPPAGETQYF
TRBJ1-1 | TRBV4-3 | CASSQDGGPGNTEAFF
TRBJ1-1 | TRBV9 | CASSVQMNTEAFF
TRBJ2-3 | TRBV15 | CATRGGLSTDTQYF
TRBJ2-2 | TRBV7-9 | CASLLIAGNPGELFF
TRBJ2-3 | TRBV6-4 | CASSDHRNTQYF
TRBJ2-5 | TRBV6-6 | CASSRGQTQETQYF
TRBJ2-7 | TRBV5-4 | CASSLQIPPYEQYF
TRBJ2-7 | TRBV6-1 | CASSGGGVWSVEQYF
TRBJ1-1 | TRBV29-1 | CSVGRAFF
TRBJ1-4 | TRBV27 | CASRRAGQEKLFF
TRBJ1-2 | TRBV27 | CASSLNTNYGYTF